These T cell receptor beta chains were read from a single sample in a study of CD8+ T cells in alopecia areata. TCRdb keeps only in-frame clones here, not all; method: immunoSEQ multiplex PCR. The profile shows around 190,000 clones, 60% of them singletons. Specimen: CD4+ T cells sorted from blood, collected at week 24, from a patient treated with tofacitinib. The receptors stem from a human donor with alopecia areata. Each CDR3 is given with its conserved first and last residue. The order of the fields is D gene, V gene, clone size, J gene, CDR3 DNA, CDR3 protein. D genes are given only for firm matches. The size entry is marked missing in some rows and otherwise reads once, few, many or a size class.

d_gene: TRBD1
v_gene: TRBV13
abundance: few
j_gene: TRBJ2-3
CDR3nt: TGTGCCAGCAGCTTAGACAGGGGGCTAACAGATACGCAGTATTTT
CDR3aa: CASSLDRGLTDTQYF

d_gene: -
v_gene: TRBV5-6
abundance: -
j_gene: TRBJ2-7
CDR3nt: TGTGCCAGCAGCTTAGGAGATCCCTACGAGCAGTACTTC
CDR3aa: CASSLGDPYEQYF

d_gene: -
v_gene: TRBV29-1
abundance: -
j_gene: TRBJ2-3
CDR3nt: TGCAGCGTCAGTTACACAGATACGCAGTATTTT
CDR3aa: CSVSYTDTQYF

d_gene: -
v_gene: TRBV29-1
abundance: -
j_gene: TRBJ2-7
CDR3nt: TGCAGCGTTGAAGGTACGACAGGAAGCTCCTACGAGCAGTACTTC
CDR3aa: CSVEGTTGSSYEQYF

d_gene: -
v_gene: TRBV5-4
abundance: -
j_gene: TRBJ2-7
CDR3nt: TGTGCCAGCAGCTTGGGATCAGACTACGAGCAGTACTTC
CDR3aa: CASSLGSDYEQYF

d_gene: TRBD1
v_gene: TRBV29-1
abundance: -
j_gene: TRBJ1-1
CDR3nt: TGCAGCGGCAGGGGGATGAACACTGAAGCTTTCTTT
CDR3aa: CSGRGMNTEAFF

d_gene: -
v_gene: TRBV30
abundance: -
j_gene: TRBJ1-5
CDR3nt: TGTGCCTGGAGTACACCTCTTGGGCCCCAGCATTTT
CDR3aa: CAWSTPLGPQHF

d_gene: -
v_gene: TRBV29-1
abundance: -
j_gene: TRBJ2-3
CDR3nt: TGCAGCCTCGAAGGGGGCACAGATACGCAGTATTTT
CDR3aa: CSLEGGTDTQYF

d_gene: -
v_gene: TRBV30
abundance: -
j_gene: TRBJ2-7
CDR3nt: TGTGCCTGGAGTGACAGGGACCCCTACGAGCAGTACTTC
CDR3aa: CAWSDRDPYEQYF

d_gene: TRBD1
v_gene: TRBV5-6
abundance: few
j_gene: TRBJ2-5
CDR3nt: TGTGCCAGCAGCGGACCAAGGACAGGGAAAGAGACCCAGTACTTC
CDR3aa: CASSGPRTGKETQYF

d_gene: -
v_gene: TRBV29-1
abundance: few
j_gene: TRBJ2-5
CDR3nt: TGCAGCGTTGAACCCTTTGGAGTACAAGAGACCCAGTACTTC
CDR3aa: CSVEPFGVQETQYF

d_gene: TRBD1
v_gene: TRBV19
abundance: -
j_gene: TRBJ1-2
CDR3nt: TGTGCCAGTAGTGGACAGGCTTGGAATTCCTATGGCTACACCTTC
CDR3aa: CASSGQAWNSYGYTF

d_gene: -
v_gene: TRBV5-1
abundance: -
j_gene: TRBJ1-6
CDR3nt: TGCGCCAGCAGCTTGTCCAATTCACCCCTCCACTTT
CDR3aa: CASSLSNSPLHF

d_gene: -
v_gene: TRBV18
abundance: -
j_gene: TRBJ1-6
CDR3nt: TGTGCCAGCTCACGAGGACAATATAATTCACCCCTCCACTTT
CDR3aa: CASSRGQYNSPLHF

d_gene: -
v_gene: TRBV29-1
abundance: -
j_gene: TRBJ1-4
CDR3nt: TGCAACCCACGGGTTCGTGAAAAACTGTTTTTT
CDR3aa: CNPRVREKLFF

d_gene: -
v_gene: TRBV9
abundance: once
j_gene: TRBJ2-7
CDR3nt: TGTGCCAGCAGCGTGGGGCCGTGGGACGAGCAGTACTTC
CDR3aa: CASSVGPWDEQYF

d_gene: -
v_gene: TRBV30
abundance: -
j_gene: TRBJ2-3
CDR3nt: TGTGCCTGGAGTCCCAGTGATACGCAGTATTTT
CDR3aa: CAWSPSDTQYF

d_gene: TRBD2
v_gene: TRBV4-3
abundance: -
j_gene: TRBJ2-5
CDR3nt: TGCGCCAGCAGCCAAGATATAGCGGGGGCCCTCCAAGAGACCCAGTACTTC
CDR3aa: CASSQDIAGALQETQYF

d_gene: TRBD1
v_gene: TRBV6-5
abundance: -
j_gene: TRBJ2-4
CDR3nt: TGTGCCAGCAGCCACAGGGGTCTTAAAAACATTCAGTACTTC
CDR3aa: CASSHRGLKNIQYF

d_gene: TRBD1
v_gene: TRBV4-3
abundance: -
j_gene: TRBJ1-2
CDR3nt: TGCGCCAGCAGCCAAGAAGGAGGACAGGGTTTTGGCTACACCTTC
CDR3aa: CASSQEGGQGFGYTF

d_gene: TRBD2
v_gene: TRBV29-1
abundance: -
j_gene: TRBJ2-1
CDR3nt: TGCAGCGTTGAAGATCCGGCGGGGGGGCTCAGGGAGCAGTTCTTC
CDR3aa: CSVEDPAGGLREQFF

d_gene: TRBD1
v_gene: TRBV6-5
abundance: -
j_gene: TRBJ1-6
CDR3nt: TGTGCCAGCAGCCCCAGGGGGAACCGCCATTCACCCCTCCACTTT
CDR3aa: CASSPRGNRHSPLHF

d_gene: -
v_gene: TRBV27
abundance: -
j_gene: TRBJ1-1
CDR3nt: TGTGCCAGCAGTTTTACAAACGTTGGGGTGGACACTGAAGCTTTCTTT
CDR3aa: CASSFTNVGVDTEAFF

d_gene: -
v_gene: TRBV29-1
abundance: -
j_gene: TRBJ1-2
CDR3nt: TGCAGCGTTGATAGGACGGGTGGCTACACCTTC
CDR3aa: CSVDRTGGYTF

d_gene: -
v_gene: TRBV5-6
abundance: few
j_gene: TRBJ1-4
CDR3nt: TGTGCCAGCAGCTTGTTAGGGGGGAATGGTGAAAAACTGTTTTTT
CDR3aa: CASSLLGGNGEKLFF

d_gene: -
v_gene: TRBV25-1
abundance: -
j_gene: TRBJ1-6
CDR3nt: TGTGCCAGCAGTGAGACACCGAGGGCACCCCTCCACTTT
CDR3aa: CASSETPRAPLHF

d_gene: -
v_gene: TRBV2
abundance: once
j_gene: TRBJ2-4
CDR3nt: TGTGCCAGCGAGGGGAGAATGCTAGCCAAAAACATTCAGTACTTC
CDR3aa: CASEGRMLAKNIQYF

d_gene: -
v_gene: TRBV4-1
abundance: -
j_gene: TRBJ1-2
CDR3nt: TGCGCCAGCAGCCTCCGCCCAGGTTCCTTACTCTATGGCTACACCTTC
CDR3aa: CASSLRPGSLLYGYTF

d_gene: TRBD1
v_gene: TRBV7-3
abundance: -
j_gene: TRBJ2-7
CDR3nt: TGTGCCAGCACCAAAAAAGGGACAGACTCCTACGAGCAGTACTTC
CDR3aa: CASTKKGTDSYEQYF

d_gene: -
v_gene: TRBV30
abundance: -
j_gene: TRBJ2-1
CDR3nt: TGTGCCTGGAGCCCGCTCTACGATGAGCAGTTCTTC
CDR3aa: CAWSPLYDEQFF

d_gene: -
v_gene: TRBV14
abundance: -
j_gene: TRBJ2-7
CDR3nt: TGTGCCAGCAGCCAAGATCCCGGGTTCTACGAGCAGTACTTC
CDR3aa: CASSQDPGFYEQYF

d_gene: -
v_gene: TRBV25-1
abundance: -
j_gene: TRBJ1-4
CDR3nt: TGTGCCAGCAGTGAATACGGGTTCTCTAATGAAAAACTGTTTTTT
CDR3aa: CASSEYGFSNEKLFF

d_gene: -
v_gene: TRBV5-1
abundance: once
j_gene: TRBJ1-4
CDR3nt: TGCGCCAGCAGCTTGGGATTAGGTGAAAAACTGTTTTTT
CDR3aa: CASSLGLGEKLFF

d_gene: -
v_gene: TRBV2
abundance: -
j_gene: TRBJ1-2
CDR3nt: TGTGCCAGCAGTTCTTGGGGTAGAAACTATGGCTACACCTTC
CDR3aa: CASSSWGRNYGYTF

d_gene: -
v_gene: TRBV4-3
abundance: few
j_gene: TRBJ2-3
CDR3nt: TGCGCCAGCAGCCAAGAAATAGGGTGGACAGATACGCAGTATTTT
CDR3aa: CASSQEIGWTDTQYF

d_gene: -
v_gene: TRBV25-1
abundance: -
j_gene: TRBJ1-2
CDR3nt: TGTGCCAGCAGTGATTGGGCAGGGGAAAGAAATGGCTACACCTTC
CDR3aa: CASSDWAGERNGYTF

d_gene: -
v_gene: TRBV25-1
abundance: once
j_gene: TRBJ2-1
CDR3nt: TGTGCCAGCAGTGAATATAGCCCCTCCTACAATGAGCAGTTCTTC
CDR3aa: CASSEYSPSYNEQFF

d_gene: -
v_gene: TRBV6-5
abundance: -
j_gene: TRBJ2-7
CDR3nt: TGTGCCAGCAGTGGAGTTTACGAGCAGTACTTC
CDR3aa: CASSGVYEQYF

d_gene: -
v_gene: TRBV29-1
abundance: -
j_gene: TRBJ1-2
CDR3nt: TGCAGCGTTGCGGGTCGAACGGACTATGGCTACACCTTC
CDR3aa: CSVAGRTDYGYTF

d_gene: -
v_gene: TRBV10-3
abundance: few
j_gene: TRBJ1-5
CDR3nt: TGTGCCATCAGTGCTCGGATGGGGGTCGGCCAATATAGCAATCAGCCCCAGCATTTT
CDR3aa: CAISARMGVGQYSNQPQHF

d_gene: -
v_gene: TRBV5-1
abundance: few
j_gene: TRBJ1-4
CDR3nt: TGCGCCAGCAGCCTATCCGGGACGGTAGGTGAAAAACTGTTTTTT
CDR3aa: CASSLSGTVGEKLFF

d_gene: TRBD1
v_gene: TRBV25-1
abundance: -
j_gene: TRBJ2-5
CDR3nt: TGTGCCAGCAGTGAATTTGGGACAGGGGGCGGTGGAGAGACCCAGTACTTC
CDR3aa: CASSEFGTGGGGETQYF

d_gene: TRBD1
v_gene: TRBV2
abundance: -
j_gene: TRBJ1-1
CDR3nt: TGTGCCAGCAGTGCCTTCGCTTTCACAGGGGACACTGAAGCTTTCTTT
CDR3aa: CASSAFAFTGDTEAFF

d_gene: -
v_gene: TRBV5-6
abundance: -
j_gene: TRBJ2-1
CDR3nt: TGTGCCAGCAGCTTTGCCAATGAGCAGTTCTTC
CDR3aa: CASSFANEQFF

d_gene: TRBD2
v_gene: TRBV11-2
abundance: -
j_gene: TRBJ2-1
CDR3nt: TGTGCCAGCAGCCAACTAGCGGGGGGGAGGAATGAGCAGTTCTTC
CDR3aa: CASSQLAGGRNEQFF

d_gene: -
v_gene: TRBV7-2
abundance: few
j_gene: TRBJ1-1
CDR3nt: TGTGCCAGCAGCTTCGGGACGGGGCACACTGAAGCTTTCTTT
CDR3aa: CASSFGTGHTEAFF

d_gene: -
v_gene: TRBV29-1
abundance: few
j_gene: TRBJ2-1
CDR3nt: TGCAGCGTTGGGGTTAGCGCCAGCAATGAGCAGTTCTTC
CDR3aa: CSVGVSASNEQFF

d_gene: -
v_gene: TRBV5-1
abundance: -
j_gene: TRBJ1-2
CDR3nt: TGCGCCAGCAGCACAAACAAGGATGGCTACACCTTC
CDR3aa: CASSTNKDGYTF

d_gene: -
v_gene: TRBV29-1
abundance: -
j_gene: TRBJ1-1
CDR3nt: TGCAGCGTTGGACGCTTGAACACTGAAGCTTTCTTT
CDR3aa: CSVGRLNTEAFF

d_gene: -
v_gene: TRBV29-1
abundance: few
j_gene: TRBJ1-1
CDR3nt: TGCAGCGTCTCACTCTTACTGAACACTGAAGCTTTCTTT
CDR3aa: CSVSLLLNTEAFF

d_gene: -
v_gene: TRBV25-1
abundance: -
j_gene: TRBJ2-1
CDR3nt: TGTGCCAGCAGAAACAGATTCAATAGCCCCTACAATGAGCAGTTCTTC
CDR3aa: CASRNRFNSPYNEQFF

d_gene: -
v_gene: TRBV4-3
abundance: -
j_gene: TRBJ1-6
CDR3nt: TGCGCCAGCAGCCAAAACAGGGTATCCAGTTCACCCCTCCACTTT
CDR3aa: CASSQNRVSSSPLHF

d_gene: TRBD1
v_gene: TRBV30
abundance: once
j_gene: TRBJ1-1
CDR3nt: TGTGCCTGGAGGGTAGGACAGGGGGCTGAAGCTTTCTTT
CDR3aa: CAWRVGQGAEAFF

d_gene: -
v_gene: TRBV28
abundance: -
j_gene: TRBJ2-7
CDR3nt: TGTGCCAGCAGCCTGGGGGGCCGCTACGAGCAGTACTTC
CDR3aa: CASSLGGRYEQYF

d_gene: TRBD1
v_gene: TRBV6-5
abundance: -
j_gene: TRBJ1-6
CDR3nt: TGTGCCAGCAGTCCCCGACAGGGCCCTAATTCACCCCTCCACTTT
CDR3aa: CASSPRQGPNSPLHF

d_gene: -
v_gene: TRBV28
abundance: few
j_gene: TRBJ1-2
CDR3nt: TGTGCCAGCAGTTCGGCTACAGTGGGCTACACCTTC
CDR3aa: CASSSATVGYTF

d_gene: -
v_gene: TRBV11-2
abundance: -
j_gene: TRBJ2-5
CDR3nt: TGTGCCAGCAGCTTAGGGTCTCAGGGAAAGACCCAGTACTTC
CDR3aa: CASSLGSQGKTQYF

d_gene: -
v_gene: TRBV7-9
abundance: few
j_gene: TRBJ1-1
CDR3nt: TGTGCCAGCACTATTGGGGAATGGGAGCCGGACACTGAAGCTTTCTTT
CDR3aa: CASTIGEWEPDTEAFF

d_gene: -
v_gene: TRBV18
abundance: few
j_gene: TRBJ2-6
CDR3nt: TGTGCCAGTTCCCGTAGGAACAGTCCTACCTCTGGGGCCAACGTCCTGACTTTC
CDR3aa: CASSRRNSPTSGANVLTF